This section outlines one T cell receptor beta chain sequence together with its context. Its antigen is not known. CDR3 length: 14 residues. V lost 2 bases and J 0 bases, leaving 8 bases between the germline ends. Germline loops: CDR1 MNHEY, CDR2 SMNVEV (reference sequence). These data are taken from a study of response to subunit inactivated influenza vaccine. Study-wide results and limits: A suggestion made by the authors is that each seasonal influenza vaccination recruits few new T cells.

In TCRdb, the RT-PCR reads were re-called with MiXCR into one record per CDR3 protein. The table shows 300,000 to 350,000 distinct CDR3 sequences, with 21% occurring only once. The clonotype comes from a man between 50 and 75 years old who received an inactivated influenza vaccine. This specimen was PBMCs from blood, taken 21 months after vaccination. The chain joins TRBV27 to TRBJ2-7, with unresolved D. The CDR3: CASSLIGYSYEQYF. CDR3 DNA sequence: TGTGCCAGCAGTTTAATCGGCTACTCCTACGAGCAGTACTTC.